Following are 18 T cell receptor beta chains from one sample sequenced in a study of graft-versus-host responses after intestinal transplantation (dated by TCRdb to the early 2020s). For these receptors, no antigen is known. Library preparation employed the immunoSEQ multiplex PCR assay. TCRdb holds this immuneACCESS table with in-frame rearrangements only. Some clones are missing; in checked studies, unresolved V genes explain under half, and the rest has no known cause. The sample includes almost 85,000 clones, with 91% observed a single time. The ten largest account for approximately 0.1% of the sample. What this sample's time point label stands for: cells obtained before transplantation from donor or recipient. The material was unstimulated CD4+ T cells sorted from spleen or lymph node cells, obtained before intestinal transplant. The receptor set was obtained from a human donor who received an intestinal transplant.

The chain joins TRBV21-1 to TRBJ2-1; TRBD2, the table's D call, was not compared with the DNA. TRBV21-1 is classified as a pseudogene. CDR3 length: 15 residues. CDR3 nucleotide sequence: TGTGCCAGCAGCAAAGTGCGACTAGGCTTGGCTGAGCAGTTCTTC. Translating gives CASSKVRLGLAEQFF.

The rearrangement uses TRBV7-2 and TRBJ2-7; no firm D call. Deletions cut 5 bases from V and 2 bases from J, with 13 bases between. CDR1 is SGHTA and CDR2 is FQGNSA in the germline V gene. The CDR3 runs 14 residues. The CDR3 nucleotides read TGTGCCAGCAGCCTACCACTTACTACCTACGAGCAGTACTTC. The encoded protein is CASSLPLTTYEQYF. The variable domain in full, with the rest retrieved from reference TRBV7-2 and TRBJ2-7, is GAGVSQSPSNKVTEKGKDVELRCDPISGHTALYWYRQSLGQGLEFLIYFQGNSAPDKSGLPSDRFSAERTGGSVSTLTIQRTQQEDSAVYLCASSLPLTTYEQYFGPGTRLTVT.

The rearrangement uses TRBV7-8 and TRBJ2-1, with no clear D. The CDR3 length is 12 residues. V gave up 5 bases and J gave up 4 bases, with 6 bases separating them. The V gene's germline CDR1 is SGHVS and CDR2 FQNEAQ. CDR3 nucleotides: TGTGCCAGCAGCCCGCAGTACAATGAGCAGTTCTTC. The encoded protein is CASSPQYNEQFF.

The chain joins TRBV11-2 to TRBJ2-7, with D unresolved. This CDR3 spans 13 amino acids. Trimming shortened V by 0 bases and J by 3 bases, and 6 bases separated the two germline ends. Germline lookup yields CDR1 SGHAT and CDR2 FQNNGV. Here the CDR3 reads CASSLDPNYEQYF. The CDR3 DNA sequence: TGTGCCAGCAGCTTAGATCCTAACTACGAGCAGTACTTC. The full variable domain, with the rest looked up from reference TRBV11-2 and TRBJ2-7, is EAGVAQSPRYKIIEKRQSVAFWCNPISGHATLYWYQQILGQGPKLLIQFQNNGVVDDSQLPKDRFSAERLKGVDSTLKIQPAKLEDSAVYLCASSLDPNYEQYFGPGTRLTVT.

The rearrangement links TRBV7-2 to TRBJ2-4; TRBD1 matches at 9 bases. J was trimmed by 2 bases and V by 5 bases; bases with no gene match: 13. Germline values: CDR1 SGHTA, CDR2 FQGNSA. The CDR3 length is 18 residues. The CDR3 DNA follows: TGTGCCAGCAGCGACAACTCTGACAGGGGGTGGTCCAAAAACATTCAGTACTTC. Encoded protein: CASSDNSDRGWSKNIQYF.

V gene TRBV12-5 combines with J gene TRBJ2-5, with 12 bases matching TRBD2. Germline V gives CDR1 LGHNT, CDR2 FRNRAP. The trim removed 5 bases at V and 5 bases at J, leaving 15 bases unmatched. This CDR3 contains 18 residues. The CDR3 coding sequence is TGTGCTAGTGGTCATAGATTAACTAGCGGGGGGAAAGGGGAGACCCAGTACTTC. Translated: CASGHRLTSGGKGETQYF.

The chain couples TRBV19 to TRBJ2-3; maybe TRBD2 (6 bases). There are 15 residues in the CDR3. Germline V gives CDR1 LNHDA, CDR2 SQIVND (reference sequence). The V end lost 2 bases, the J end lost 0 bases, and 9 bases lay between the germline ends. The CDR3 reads CASSIWGTSTDTQYF. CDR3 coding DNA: TGTGCCAGTAGTATATGGGGGACTAGCACAGATACGCAGTATTTT. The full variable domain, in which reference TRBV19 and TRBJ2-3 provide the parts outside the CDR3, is DGGITQSPKYLFRKEGQNVTLSCEQNLNHDAMYWYRQDPGQGLRLIYYSQIVNDFQKGDIAEGYSVSREKKESFPLTVTSAQKNPTAFYLCASSIWGTSTDTQYFGPGTRLTVL.

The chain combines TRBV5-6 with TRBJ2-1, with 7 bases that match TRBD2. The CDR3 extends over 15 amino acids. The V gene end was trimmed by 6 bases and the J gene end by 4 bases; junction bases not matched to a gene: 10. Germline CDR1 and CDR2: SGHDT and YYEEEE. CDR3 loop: CASTFYSGGYNEQFF. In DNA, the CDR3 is TGTGCCAGCACCTTTTATTCGGGGGGATACAATGAGCAGTTCTTC.

CDR3: CASGGPGTYEQYF. The CDR3 nucleotides read TGTGCCAGCGGAGGTCCCGGGACCTACGAGCAGTACTTC. The chain links TRBV28 to TRBJ2-7; a possible D gene is TRBD2 (5 bases). Germline V gene sequence: CDR1 MDHEN, CDR2 SYDVKM. V lost 8 bases to trimming and J lost 2 bases, with 13 bases between them. This CDR3 comprises 13 residues.

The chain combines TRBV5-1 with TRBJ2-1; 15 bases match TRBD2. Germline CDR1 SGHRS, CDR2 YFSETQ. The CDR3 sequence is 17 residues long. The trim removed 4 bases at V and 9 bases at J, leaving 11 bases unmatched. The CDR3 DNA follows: TGCGCCAGCAGCACACGGACTAGCGGGGGGGCTATCGCTGAGCAGTTCTTC. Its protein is CASSTRTSGGAIAEQFF.

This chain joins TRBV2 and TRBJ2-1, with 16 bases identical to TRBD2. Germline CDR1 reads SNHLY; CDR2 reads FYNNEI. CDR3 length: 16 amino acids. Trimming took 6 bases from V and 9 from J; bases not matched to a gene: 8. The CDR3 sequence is CASRGLAGGLGSEQFF. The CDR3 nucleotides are TGTGCCAGCAGGGGACTAGCGGGGGGGCTTGGCAGTGAGCAGTTCTTC.

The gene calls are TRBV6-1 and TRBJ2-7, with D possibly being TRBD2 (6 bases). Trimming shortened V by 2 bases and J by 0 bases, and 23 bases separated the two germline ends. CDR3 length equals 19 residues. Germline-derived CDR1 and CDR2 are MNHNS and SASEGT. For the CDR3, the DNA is TGTGCCAGCAGTGAACCGGGAGAGGGCCGGGACTCCTTCTCCTACGAGCAGTACTTC. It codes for CASSEPGEGRDSFSYEQYF.

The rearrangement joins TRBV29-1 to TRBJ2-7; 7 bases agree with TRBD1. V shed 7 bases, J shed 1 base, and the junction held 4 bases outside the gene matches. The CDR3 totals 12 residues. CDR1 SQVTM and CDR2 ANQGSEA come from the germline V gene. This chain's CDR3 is CSAGQVSYEQYF. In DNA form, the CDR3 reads TGCAGCGCTGGACAGGTATCCTACGAGCAGTACTTC.

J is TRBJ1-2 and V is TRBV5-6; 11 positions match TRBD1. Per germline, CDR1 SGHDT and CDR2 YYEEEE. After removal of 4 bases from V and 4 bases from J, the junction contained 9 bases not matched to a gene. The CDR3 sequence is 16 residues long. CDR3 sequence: CASSEDRGLLFYGYTF. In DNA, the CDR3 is TGTGCCAGCAGCGAGGACAGGGGGCTCCTCTTCTATGGCTACACCTTC.

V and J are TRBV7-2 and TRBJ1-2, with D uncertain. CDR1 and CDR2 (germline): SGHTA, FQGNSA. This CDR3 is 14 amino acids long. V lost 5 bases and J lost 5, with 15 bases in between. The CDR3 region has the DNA TGTGCCAGCAGCAAAACGGGCAGAGGGTATGGCTACACCTTC. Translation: CASSKTGRGYGYTF.

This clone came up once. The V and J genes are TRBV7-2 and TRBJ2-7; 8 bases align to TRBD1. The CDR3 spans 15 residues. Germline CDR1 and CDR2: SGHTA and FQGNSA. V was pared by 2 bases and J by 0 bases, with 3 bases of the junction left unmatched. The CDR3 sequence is CASSLMGQDSYEQYF. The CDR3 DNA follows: TGTGCCAGCAGCTTAATGGGACAGGACTCCTACGAGCAGTACTTC.

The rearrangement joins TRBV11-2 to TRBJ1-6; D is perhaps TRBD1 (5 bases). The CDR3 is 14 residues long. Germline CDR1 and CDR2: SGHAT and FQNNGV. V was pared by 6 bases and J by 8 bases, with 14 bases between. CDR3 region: CASSMGRMDSPLHF. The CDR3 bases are TGTGCCAGCAGTATGGGGCGCATGGATTCACCCCTCCACTTT.

The CDR3 bases are TGTGCCAGCAGTTATAATAAAGGACAGGGCGGCTATGGCTACACCTTC. It specifies CASSYNKGQGGYGYTF. The rearrangement joins TRBV2 to TRBJ1-2; 8 bases align to TRBD1. Germline CDR1 SNHLY, CDR2 FYNNEI. This CDR3 contains 16 residues. Trimming at V came to 5 bases and at J to 4 bases, leaving 12 bases not matched to a gene.